This TCR beta chain was profiled in a study of cytomegalovirus exposure and HLA in healthy donors. Findings and caveats of the study: As was reported, the classifier diagnosed cytomegalovirus status with high specificity and sensitivity. In vitro data verified three CMV-associated chains as specific for CMV antigens.

TCRdb's table, derived via immunoSEQ multiplex PCR, lists solely in-frame clones and lacks some. The table has some 43,000 clones, 80% to 95% seen once. This CDR3 is built from 14 residues. Germline loops: CDR1 SGHRS, CDR2 YFSETQ. Comment on this clone: Its antigen is unidentified. The junction differs from germline at one of its ends, possibly a read error.

The receptor comes from a man aged 18 to 29 in good health and CMV-seronegative. Sample: PBMCs. V usage is TRBV5-1 and J usage is TRBJ2-5; maybe TRBD1 (6 bases). For the CDR3, the DNA is TGTGCCAGCAGCTCGTACGTAGGGGGAGAGACCCAGTACTTC. Translated, it gives CASSSYVGGETQYF.